A single sample is the source of the 21 T cell receptor beta chains below, sequenced in a study of control samples from healthy donors and cancer patients. Profiling relied on immunoSEQ multiplex PCR, and the TCRdb table lists in-frame clones only, not all of them. The table lists about 61,000 clones, around 89% of them singletons. Sequencing was performed on PBMCs. The receptors come from a man between 60 and 75 years old with colorectal cancer.

This chain connects TRBV4-3 to TRBJ1-2; possibly TRBD1 for D (6 bases). There are 14 residues in the CDR3. Germline CDR1 and CDR2: LGHNA and YSLEER. Trimming took 3 bases from V and 8 from J, leaving 16 bases between them. The CDR3 sequence: CASSQATGFDGYTF. CDR3 nucleotides: TGCGCCAGCAGCCAGGCTACAGGGTTTGACGGCTACACCTTC.

This clone is categorized as large. V and J are TRBV13 and TRBJ2-7; no clear D. With 2 bases removed from V and 2 bases from J, the gap between germline ends came to 7 bases. CDR3 length: 13 residues. Germline V gives CDR1 PRHDT, CDR2 FYEKMQ (reference sequence). CDR3 loop: CASSLSTPYEQYF. The DNA for the CDR3 is TGTGCCAGCAGCTTATCGACCCCCTACGAGCAGTACTTC.

This clone has only a few counts. This chain connects TRBV19 to TRBJ1-1; D not certain. The germline CDR1 and CDR2 sequences are LNHDA and SQIVND (reference sequence). The CDR3 totals 13 residues. The ends were cut back, 7 bases at V and 11 bases at J, with 20 bases in the middle. In DNA form, the CDR3 reads TGTGCCAGTATCAACCCCACGAATTTGGGTGCTTTCTTT. Protein: CASINPTNLGAFF.

The chain is built from TRBV28 and TRBJ1-2; 10 bases fit TRBD1. This CDR3 spans 14 amino acids. The germline CDR1 and CDR2 sequences are MDHEN and SYDVKM. V shed 0 bases and J 6 bases; nucleotides not matched to a gene: 1. The CDR3 spells CASSLWGQGNGYTF. CDR3 in DNA: TGTGCCAGCAGTTTATGGGGACAGGGGAATGGCTACACCTTC.

The chain couples TRBV30 to TRBJ2-2, with TRBD1 matching 10 bases. With V trimmed by 2 bases and J by 7 bases, 7 bases remained unmatched. The CDR3 extends over 15 amino acids. Germline loops: CDR1 GTSNPN, CDR2 SVGIG (reference sequence). CDR3 region: CAWSSGQGRIGELFF. Written as DNA, the CDR3 is TGTGCCTGGAGTTCGGGACAGGGGCGGATCGGGGAGCTGTTTTTT.

CDR3 region: CSVTGQGFRGYTF. DNA of the CDR3: TGCAGCGTGACTGGACAGGGGTTTAGGGGCTACACCTTC. The gene calls are TRBV29-1 and TRBJ1-2; 9 positions agree with TRBD1. In germline, CDR1 is SQVTM, CDR2 ANQGSEA. CDR3 length equals 13 residues. Trimming at V came to 6 bases and at J to 8 bases, leaving 10 bases not matched to a gene.

The chain recombines TRBV19 with TRBJ1-5; 10 nucleotides agree with TRBD1. J was trimmed by 1 base and V by 3 bases; bases with no gene match: 6. Germline CDR1 is LNHDA and CDR2 is SQIVND (reference sequence). CDR3 length: 17 amino acids. The CDR3, as DNA: TGTGCCAGTAGTATCAAGGACAGGGGGTTGAGCAATCAGCCCCAGCATTTT. This encodes CASSIKDRGLSNQPQHF.

CDR3 residues: CAISEPSGYNEQFF. The CDR3 DNA sequence: TGTGCCATCAGTGAGCCTAGCGGGTACAATGAGCAGTTCTTC. V and J are TRBV10-3 and TRBJ2-1; 8 bases are a match to TRBD2. The CDR3 sequence is 14 residues long. Trimming cost V 2 bases and J 4 bases; bases outside gene matches: 1. CDR1 and CDR2 (germline): ENHRY, SYGVKD.

The genes are TRBV11-2 and TRBJ1-3, with 7 nucleotides matching TRBD1. Germline V lookup: CDR1 SGHAT, CDR2 FQNNGV. V shed 2 bases, J shed 3 bases, and the junction held 13 bases outside the gene matches. The CDR3 runs 18 residues. CDR3 coding DNA: TGTGCCAGCAGCTTAAGGGGGCCAGGGGAGCACCTTGGAAACACCATATATTTT. Its translation: CASSLRGPGEHLGNTIYF.

This sequence joins TRBV12-3 or TRBV12-4 and TRBJ1-3; no firm D call. V lost 1 base, J lost 4 bases, and 5 bases lay in between. CDR3 length: 13 residues. The CDR3 DNA reads as TGTGCCAGCAGTTTAGGGAGCGGAAACACCATATATTTT. This encodes CASSLGSGNTIYF.

Written as DNA, the CDR3 is TGCGCCAGCAGCCACCTTGGGCAGTCTGTCGAGCAGTACTTC. This codes for CASSHLGQSVEQYF. The rearrangement links TRBV4-1 to TRBJ2-7, with D unresolved. V shed 3 bases and J shed 6 bases, with 15 bases lying between them. The CDR3 length is 14 residues. CDR1 and CDR2 (germline): MGHRA, YSYEKL.

The chain employs TRBV14 and TRBJ2-7; D not resolved. V was shortened by 6 bases and J by 2 bases, with 8 bases between the two germline ends. The CDR3 spans 12 residues. Germline lookup yields CDR1 SGHDN and CDR2 FVKESK. The CDR3 loop reads CASRADTYEQYF. In DNA, the CDR3 is TGTGCCAGCAGGGCAGATACCTACGAGCAGTACTTC.

This clone has just one count. The chain is built from TRBV30 and TRBJ2-2; perhaps TRBD1 as D (6 bases). CDR3 length equals 15 residues. Germline-derived CDR1 and CDR2 are GTSNPN and SVGIG (reference sequence). Trimming shortened V by 5 bases and J by 4 bases, and 17 bases separated the two germline ends. This CDR3 reads CAWRRGSRSTGELFF. CDR3 sequence (DNA): TGTGCCTGGCGCAGGGGCTCTCGGAGCACCGGGGAGCTGTTTTTT.

V is TRBV24-1 and J is TRBJ1-1, with D perhaps TRBD1 (5 bases). Germline V CDR1 and CDR2: KGHDR, SFDVKD. There are 13 residues in the CDR3. Trimming shortened V by 5 bases and J by 5 bases, and 11 bases separated the two germline ends. This CDR3 reads CATSARTHTEAFF. In DNA form, the CDR3 reads TGTGCCACCAGTGCTCGGACACATACTGAAGCTTTCTTT.

The rearrangement links TRBV3-1 (or the pseudogene TRBV3-2) to TRBJ2-2; 8 bases align to TRBD1. The ends lost 5 bases at V and 1 base at J; junction bases unmatched: 0. The CDR3 extends over 14 amino acids. Germline V gene data show CDR1 as LGHDT and CDR2 as YNNKEL (reference sequence). CDR3 protein: CASSGTGNTGELFF. The CDR3 DNA is TGTGCCAGCAGCGGGACAGGGAACACCGGGGAGCTGTTTTTT.

The rearrangement uses TRBV5-1 and TRBJ2-2; D is possibly TRBD1 or TRBD2 (5 bases each). There are 18 residues in the CDR3. V was shortened by 0 bases and J by 2 bases, with 17 bases between the two germline ends. The germline V gene encodes CDR1 SGHRS and CDR2 YFSETQ. The CDR3 here is CASSLALQRGTNTGELFF. CDR3 nucleotides: TGCGCCAGCAGCTTGGCCCTCCAGAGGGGAACTAACACCGGGGAGCTGTTTTTT.

This clone was recorded once. The genes are TRBV19 and TRBJ1-1, with D tentatively TRBD1 (5 bases). Germline CDR1 LNHDA, CDR2 SQIVND (reference sequence). This CDR3 has 11 amino acids. V shed 8 bases and J shed 5 bases, with 9 bases lying between them. CDR3 region: CASSGGTEAFF. In DNA, the CDR3 is TGTGCCAGTTCTGGGGGGACTGAAGCTTTCTTT.

CDR3 bases: TGTGCCAGTAGTGCGGGAAGCACTGAAGCTTTCTTT. Translation: CASSAGSTEAFF. The chain employs TRBV19 and TRBJ1-1; D is unresolved. The CDR3 loop spans 12 amino acids. From germline, CDR1 is LNHDA and CDR2 SQIVND (reference sequence). Trimming removed 5 bases at V and 4 bases at J, with 8 bases between.

The CDR3 DNA reads as TGTGCCACCAGTGCCCCGAACACCGGGGAGCTGTTTTTT. It codes for CATSAPNTGELFF. J is TRBJ2-2 and V is TRBV24-1; D is unclear. CDR1 KGHDR and CDR2 SFDVKD come from the germline V gene. Deletions cut 5 bases from V and 0 bases from J, with 3 bases between. The CDR3 contains 13 residues.

The chain links TRBV9 to TRBJ1-3; D is unresolved. This CDR3 has 14 residues. Trimming removed 2 bases at V and 1 base at J, with 7 bases between. Germline-derived CDR1 and CDR2 are SGDLS and YYNGEE. CDR3 residues: CASSVSSSGNTIYF. The CDR3 region has the DNA TGTGCCAGCAGCGTTTCGAGTTCTGGAAACACCATATATTTT.

The chain is built from TRBV12-5 and TRBJ2-3, with 8 bases identical to TRBD1. CDR3 length: 15 amino acids. V dropped 7 bases and J dropped 6; count of bases not matched to a gene: 12. CDR1 is LGHNT and CDR2 is FRNRAP in the germline V gene. The CDR3 here is CASARGRNFADTQYF. The CDR3 DNA sequence: TGTGCTAGTGCCAGGGGGCGGAATTTCGCCGATACGCAGTATTTT.